This T cell receptor (beta chain) appears in the sequencing data of a study of cytomegalovirus exposure and HLA in healthy donors. General observations from the study: There were a few CMV-associated chains whose specificity for CMV antigens was confirmed in vitro. Sequencing artifact likely explains a cluster of highly shared sequence variants.

On this clone itself: No antigen is known for it.

Germline values: CDR1 GTSNPN, CDR2 SVGIG (reference sequence). Trimming removed 0 bases from V and 0 bases from J, with 14 bases in between. CDR3 size: 16 residues. 13 Jbeta primers and 60 Vbeta primers were used for the PCR. How the authors handled the data: As a later analysis found, there were 78 million or so unique TCR beta chains, of which around 10 million were shared. Here immunoSEQ multiplex PCR was the method, and the copy in TCRdb shows in-frame clones only, minus some. V and J calls and clone size come straight from that table; D and trimming were deduced from the DNA. The sample comprises about 150,000 clones, around 82% of which are singletons, and 5.5% to 8.5% rests with the top ten.

This chain uses TRBV30 with TRBJ1-1, with D possibly TRBD1 on 6 matching bases. This clonotype was sampled from a woman in her 50s in good health and CMV-seropositive. The sequencing sample was made of PBMCs. Here the CDR3 DNA reads TGTGCCTGGAGTGTAAGGGCCGGACAGATGAACACTGAAGCTTTCTTT. This gives the protein CAWSVRAGQMNTEAFF.